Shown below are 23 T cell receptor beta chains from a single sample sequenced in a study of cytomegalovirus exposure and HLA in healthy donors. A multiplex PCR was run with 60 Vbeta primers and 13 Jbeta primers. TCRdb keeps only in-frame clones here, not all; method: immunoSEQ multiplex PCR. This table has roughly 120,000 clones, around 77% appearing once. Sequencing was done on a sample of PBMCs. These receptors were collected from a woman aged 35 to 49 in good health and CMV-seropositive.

The CDR3 DNA follows: TGTGCCTGGAGTTTGGCAGGGACTGAAGCTTTCTTT. It specifies CAWSLAGTEAFF. The chain uses TRBV30 and TRBJ1-1, with a weak D call TRBD1 (5 bases). The V gene lost 2 bases and the J gene lost 5 bases, with 9 bases spanning the gap. The CDR3 loop spans 12 amino acids. The germline gives CDR1 GTSNPN, CDR2 SVGIG (reference sequence).

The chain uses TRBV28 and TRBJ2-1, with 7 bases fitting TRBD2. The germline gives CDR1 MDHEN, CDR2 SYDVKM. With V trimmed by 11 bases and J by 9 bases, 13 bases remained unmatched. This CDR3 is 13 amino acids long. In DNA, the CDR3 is TGTGCCTCCGCTCGGGACTATTTACGTGAGCAGTTCTTC. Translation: CASARDYLREQFF.

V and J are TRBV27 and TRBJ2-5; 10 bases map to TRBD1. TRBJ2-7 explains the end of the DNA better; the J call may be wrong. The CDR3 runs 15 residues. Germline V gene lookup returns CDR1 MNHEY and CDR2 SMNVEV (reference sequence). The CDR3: CASSLSTGGFYEQYF. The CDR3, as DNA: TGTGCCAGCAGTTTATCGACAGGGGGCTTCTACGAGCAGTACTTC.

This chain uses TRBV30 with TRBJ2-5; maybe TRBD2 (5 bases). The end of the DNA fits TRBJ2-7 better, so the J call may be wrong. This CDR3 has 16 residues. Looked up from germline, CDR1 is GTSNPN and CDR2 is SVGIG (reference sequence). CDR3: CAWSVLEDSISYEQYF. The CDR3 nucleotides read TGTGCCTGGAGTGTACTTGAGGACTCAATCTCCTACGAGCAGTACTTC.

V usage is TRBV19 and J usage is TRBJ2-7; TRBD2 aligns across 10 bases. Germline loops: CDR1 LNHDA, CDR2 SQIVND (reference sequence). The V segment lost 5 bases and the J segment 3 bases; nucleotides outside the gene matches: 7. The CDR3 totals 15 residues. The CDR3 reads CASSPGTSVLYEQYF. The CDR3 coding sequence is TGTGCCAGTAGTCCCGGGACTAGCGTGCTCTACGAGCAGTACTTC. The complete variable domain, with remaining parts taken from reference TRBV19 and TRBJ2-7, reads DGGITQSPKYLFRKEGQNVTLSCEQNLNHDAMYWYRQDPGQGLRLIYYSQIVNDFQKGDIAEGYSVSREKKESFPLTVTSAQKNPTAFYLCASSPGTSVLYEQYFGPGTRLTVT.

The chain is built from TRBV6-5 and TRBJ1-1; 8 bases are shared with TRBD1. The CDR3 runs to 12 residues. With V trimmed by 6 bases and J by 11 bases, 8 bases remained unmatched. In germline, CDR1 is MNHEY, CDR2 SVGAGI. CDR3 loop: CASSLDRDKAFF. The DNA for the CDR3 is TGTGCCAGCAGCTTGGACAGGGATAAGGCTTTCTTT.

The CDR3 here is CASSPDRSNTGELFF. CDR3 sequence (DNA): TGTGCCAGCTCACCTGACAGATCGAACACCGGGGAGCTGTTTTTT. This chain joins TRBV18 and TRBJ2-2; D is possibly TRBD1 (5 bases). V lost 3 bases, J lost 0 bases, and 8 bases lay in between. This CDR3 has 15 residues. Germline-derived CDR1 and CDR2 are KGHSH and LQKENI.

The CDR3: CASQGGLQETQYF. In DNA, the CDR3 is TGCGCCAGCCAAGGCGGCCTCCAAGAGACCCAGTACTTC. V and J are TRBV10-2 and TRBJ2-5; D is undetermined. Deletions cut 8 bases from V and 1 base from J, with 11 bases between. CDR1 and CDR2 from the germline V gene are WSHSY and SAAADI. CDR3 size: 13 residues.

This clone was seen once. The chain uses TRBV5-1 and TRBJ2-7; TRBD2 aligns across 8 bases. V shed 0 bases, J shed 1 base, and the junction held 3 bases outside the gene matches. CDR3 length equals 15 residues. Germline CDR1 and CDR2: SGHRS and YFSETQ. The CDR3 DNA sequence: TGCGCCAGCAGCTTGGACGGGACTAGGTCCTACGAGCAGTACTTC. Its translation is CASSLDGTRSYEQYF.

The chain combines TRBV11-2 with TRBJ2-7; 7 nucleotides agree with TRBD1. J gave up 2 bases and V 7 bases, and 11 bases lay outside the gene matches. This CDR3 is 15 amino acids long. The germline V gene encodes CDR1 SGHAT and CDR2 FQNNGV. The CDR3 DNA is TGTGCCAGCACTCCAGGGGGTGCCCTCCCCTACGAGCAGTACTTC. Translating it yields CASTPGGALPYEQYF.

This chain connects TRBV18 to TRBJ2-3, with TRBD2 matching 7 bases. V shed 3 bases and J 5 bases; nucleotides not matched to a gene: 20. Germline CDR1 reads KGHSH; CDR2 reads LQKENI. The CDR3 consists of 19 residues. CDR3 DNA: TGTGCCAGCTCACCTCGGGGATTTAGGACTAGTTTTTTTGGAGATACGCAGTATTTT. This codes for CASSPRGFRTSFFGDTQYF.

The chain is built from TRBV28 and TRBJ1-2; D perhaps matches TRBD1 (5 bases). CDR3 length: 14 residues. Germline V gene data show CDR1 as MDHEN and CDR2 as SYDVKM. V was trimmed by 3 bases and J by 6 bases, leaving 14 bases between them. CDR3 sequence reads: CASSFGWAGNGYTF. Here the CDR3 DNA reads TGTGCCAGCAGTTTTGGGTGGGCAGGGAATGGCTACACCTTC.

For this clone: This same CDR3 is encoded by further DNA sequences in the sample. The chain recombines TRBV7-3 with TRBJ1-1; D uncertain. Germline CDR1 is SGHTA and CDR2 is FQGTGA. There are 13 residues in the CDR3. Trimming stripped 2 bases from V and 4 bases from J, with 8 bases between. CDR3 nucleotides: TGTGCCAGCAGCTTATCTGGGAGCACTGAAGCTTTCTTT. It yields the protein CASSLSGSTEAFF.

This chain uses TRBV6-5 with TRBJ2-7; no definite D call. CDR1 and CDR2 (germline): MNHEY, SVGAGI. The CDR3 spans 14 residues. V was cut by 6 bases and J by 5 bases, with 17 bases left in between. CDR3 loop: CASSSRVLVHEQYF. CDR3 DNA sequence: TGTGCCAGCAGCTCTCGGGTTCTCGTCCACGAGCAGTACTTC.

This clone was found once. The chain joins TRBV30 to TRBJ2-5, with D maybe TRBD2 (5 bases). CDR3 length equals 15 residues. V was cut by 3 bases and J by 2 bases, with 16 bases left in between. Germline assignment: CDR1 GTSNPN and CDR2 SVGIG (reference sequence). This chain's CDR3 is CAWSGSGGPQETQYF. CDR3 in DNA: TGTGCCTGGAGCGGATCAGGAGGTCCTCAAGAGACCCAGTACTTC.

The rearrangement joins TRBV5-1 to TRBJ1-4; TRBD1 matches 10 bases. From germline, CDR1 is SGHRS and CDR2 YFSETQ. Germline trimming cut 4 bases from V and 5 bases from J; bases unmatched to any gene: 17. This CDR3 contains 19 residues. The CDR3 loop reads CASSAAPPGTGALNEKLFF. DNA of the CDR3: TGCGCCAGCAGCGCCGCGCCCCCCGGGACAGGGGCGTTAAATGAAAAACTGTTTTTT. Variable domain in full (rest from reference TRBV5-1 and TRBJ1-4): KAGVTQTPRYLIKTRGQQVTLSCSPISGHRSVSWYQQTPGQGLQFLFEYFSETQRNKGNFPGRFSGRQFSNSRSEMNVSTLELGDSALYLCASSAAPPGTGALNEKLFFGSGTQLSVL.

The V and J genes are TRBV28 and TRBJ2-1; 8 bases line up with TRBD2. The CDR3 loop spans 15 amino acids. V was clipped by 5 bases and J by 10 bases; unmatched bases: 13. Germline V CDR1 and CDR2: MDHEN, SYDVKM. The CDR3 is CASSPRTSRVGEQFF. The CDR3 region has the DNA TGTGCCAGCAGTCCAAGGACTAGCAGGGTGGGCGAGCAGTTCTTC.

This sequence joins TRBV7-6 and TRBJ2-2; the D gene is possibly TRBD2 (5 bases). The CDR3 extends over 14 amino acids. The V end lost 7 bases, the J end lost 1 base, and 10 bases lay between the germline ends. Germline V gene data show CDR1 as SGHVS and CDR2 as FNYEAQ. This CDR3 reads CASIVSGNTGELFF. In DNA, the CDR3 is TGTGCCAGCATCGTGAGCGGGAACACCGGGGAGCTGTTTTTT.

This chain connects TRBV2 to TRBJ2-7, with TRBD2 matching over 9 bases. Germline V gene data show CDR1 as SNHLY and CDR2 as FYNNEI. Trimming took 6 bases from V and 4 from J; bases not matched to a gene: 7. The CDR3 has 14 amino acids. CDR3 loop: CASRGGLASYEQYF. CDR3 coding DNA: TGTGCCAGCAGGGGAGGACTAGCGTCTTACGAGCAGTACTTC.

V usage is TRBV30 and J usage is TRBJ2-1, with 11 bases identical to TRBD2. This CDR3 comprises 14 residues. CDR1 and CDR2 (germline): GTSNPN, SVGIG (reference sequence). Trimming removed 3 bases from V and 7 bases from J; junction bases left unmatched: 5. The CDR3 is CAWRSLAGGNEQFF. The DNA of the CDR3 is TGTGCCTGGAGATCGCTAGCGGGAGGAAATGAGCAGTTCTTC.

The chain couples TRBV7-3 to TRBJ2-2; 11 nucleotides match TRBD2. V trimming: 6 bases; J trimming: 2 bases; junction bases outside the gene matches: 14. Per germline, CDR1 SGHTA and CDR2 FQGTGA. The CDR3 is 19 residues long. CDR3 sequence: CASSPALAGAMSNTGELFF. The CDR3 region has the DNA TGTGCCAGCAGTCCCGCACTAGCGGGAGCGATGTCTAACACCGGGGAGCTGTTTTTT.

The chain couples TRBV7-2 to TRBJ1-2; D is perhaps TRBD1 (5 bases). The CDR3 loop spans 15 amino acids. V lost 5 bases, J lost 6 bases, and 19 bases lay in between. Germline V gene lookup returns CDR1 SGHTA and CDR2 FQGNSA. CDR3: CASSATVQDLHGYTF. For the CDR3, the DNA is TGTGCCAGCAGCGCGACCGTACAGGATTTGCATGGCTACACCTTC.

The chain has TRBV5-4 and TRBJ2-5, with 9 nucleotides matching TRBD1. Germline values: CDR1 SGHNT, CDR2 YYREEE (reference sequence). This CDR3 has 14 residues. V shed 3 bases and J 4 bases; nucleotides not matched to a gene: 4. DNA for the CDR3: TGTGCCAGCAGCTCATGGGGACAGGGAGAGACCCAGTACTTC. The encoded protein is CASSSWGQGETQYF.